This TCR beta chain appears in the sequencing data of a study of blood T cell repertoires in COVID-19. As for the study in general: PBMCs, B-cell-depleted T cells, or T cells were the source of the cDNA or gDNA that made up the material.

This CDR3 is 15 amino acids long. The germline V gene encodes CDR1 ENHRY and CDR2 SYGVKD. V lost 4 bases to trimming and J lost 4 bases; unmatched junction nucleotides: 7. The table came from immunoSEQ multiplex PCR; TCRdb's copy has only in-frame clones and leaves some out. Of 110,000 to 150,000 clones in the sample, about 77% were seen once. The TCR sequence derives from a man aged 55 to 70 with acute or convalescent COVID-19. The gene calls are TRBV10-3 and TRBJ2-5; the match to TRBD2 covers 9 bases. Input material: peripheral blood. CDR3 DNA sequence: TGTGCCATCAGTGCAATAGCGGGAGTAGGAGAGACCCAGTACTTC. Its translation: CAISAIAGVGETQYF.